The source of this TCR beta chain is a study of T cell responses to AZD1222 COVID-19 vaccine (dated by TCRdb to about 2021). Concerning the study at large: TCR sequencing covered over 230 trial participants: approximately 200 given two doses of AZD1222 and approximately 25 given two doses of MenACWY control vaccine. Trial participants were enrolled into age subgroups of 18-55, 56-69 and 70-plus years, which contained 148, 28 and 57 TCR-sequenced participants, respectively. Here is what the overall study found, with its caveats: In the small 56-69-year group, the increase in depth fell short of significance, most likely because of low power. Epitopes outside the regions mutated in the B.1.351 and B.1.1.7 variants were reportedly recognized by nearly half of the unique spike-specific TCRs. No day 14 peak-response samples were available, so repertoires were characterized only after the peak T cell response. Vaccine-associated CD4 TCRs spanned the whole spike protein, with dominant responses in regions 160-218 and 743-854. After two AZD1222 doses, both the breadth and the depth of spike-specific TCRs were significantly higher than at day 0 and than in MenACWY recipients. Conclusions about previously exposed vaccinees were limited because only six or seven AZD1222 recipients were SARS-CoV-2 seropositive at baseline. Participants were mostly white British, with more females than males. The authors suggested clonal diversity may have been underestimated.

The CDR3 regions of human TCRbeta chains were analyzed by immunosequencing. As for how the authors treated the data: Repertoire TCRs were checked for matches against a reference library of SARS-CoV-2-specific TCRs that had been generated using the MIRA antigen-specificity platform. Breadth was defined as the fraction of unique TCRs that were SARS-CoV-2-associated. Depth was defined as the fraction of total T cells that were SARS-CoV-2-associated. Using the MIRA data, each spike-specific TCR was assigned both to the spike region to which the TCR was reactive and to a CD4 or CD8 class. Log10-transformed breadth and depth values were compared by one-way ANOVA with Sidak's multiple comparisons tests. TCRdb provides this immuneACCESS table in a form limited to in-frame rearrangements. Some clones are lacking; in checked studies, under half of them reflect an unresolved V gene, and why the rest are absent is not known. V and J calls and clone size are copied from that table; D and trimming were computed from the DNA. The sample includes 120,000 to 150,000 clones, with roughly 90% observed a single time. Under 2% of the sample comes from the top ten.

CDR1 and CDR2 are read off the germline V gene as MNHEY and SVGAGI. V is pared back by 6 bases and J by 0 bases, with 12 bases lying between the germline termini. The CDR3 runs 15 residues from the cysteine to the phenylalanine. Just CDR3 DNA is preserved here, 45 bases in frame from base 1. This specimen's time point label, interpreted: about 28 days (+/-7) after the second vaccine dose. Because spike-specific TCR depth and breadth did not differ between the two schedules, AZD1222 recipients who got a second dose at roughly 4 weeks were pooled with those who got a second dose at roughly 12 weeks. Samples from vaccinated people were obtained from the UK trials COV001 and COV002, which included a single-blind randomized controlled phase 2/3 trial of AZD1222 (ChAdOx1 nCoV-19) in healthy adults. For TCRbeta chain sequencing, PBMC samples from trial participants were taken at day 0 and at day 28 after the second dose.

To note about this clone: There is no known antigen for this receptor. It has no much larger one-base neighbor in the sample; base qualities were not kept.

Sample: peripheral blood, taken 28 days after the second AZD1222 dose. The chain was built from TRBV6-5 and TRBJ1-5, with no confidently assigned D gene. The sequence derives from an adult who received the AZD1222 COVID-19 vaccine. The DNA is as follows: TGTGCCAGCAGGGCCCAGAGTTATAGCAATCAGCCCCAGCATTTT. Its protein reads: CASRAQSYSNQPQHF.